Below, one T cell receptor beta chain is given with its context. Antigen: not known. This sample was included in a study of blood T cells in healthy people across ages. Study findings and constraints: Diversity estimates from one million T cells were considered underestimates.

Each of the donors had 9 to 10 milliliters of peripheral blood drawn into EDTA-treated Vacutainer tubes. Germline assignment: CDR1 MGHRA and CDR2 YSYEKL. CDR3 length: 17 amino acids. Trimming cost V 1 base and J 4 bases; bases outside gene matches: 8. Through a sample-barcoded 5' primer and a J-beta primer mix, a second PCR was run for about 6 to 11 cycles. Each CDR3 protein is one row after TCRdb ran MiXCR on the 5' RACE reads. The sample has fewer than 700,000 distinct CDR3 sequences, around two fifths seen once. The sequenced material came from blood. This clonotype was obtained from a man of 80 years or more in good health. The chain links TRBV4-1 to TRBJ2-3; 10 nucleotides line up with TRBD2. The CDR3 region has the DNA TGCGCCAGCAGCCAAGCTCTAGCGGGAGTATCGTCAGATACGCAGTATTTT. This codes for CASSQALAGVSSDTQYF.